This T cell receptor (beta chain) stems from a study of radiotherapy plus CTLA-4 blockade in lung cancer. Comment on this clone: No antigen is known for it.

Trimming left V 5 bases short and J 2 bases short, with 10 bases between. The CDR3 loop spans 13 amino acids. Germline V gives CDR1 GTSNPN, CDR2 SVGIG (reference sequence). This table comes from immunoSEQ multiplex PCR, and its TCRdb copy is limited to in-frame clones, with some not included. The sample contains around 82,000 clones, around 84% of which appear only once. Study conclusions and caveats: Reported findings show early blood T cell clone dynamics, with interferon-beta, best predicted response. TCR clones originating in tumors grew in number in blood after radiotherapy plus ipilimumab.

The TCR sequence derives from a human donor with non-small cell lung cancer that progressed on radiotherapy plus ipilimumab. This material consisted of peripheral blood, taken from a patient treated with radiotherapy plus ipilimumab. The rearrangement links TRBV30 to TRBJ1-5, with D perhaps TRBD1 (6 bases). CDR3 in amino acids: CAWSHRGNQPQHF. Here the CDR3 DNA reads TGTGCCTGGTCTCACAGGGGCAATCAGCCCCAGCATTTT.